Listed below are T cell receptor beta chains from one sample, sequenced in a study of OX40 agonist ivuxolimab in advanced cancers. Sequencing used immunoSEQ multiplex PCR; TCRdb keeps in-frame clones, though not all of them. The sample consists of roughly 100,000 clones, around nine tenths of them appearing once. Material: CD4+ or CD8+ T cells sorted from blood, obtained in a trial of the OX40 agonist ivuxolimab. These receptors all come from an adult with an advanced solid tumor such as melanoma, head and neck, liver or kidney cancer. Each CDR3 is given with its conserved first and last residue. The D gene is left open where the match is weak. The size field is filled for only some rows; it gives once, few, many or a size class.

d_gene	j_gene	v_gene	abundance	CDR3nt	CDR3aa
NA	TRBJ1-6	TRBV7-9	few	TGTGCCAGCAGCTTATCCTCGGGGGGCTATAATTCACCCCTCCACTTT	CASSLSSGGYNSPLHF
NA	TRBJ2-7	TRBV20-1	NA	TGCAGTGCCCAAGCCAGGGAGCAGTACTTC	CSAQAREQYF
NA	TRBJ2-1	TRBV5-1	NA	TGCGCCAGCAGCAAAGAGACACCACACTACAATGAGCAGTTCTTC	CASSKETPHYNEQFF
NA	TRBJ2-3	TRBV30	NA	TGTGCCTGGAAGGGTCGGGATACGCAGTATTTT	CAWKGRDTQYF
NA	TRBJ2-5	TRBV10-2	NA	TGCGCCAGCAGCCACGGGACAACCGAGACCCAGTACTTC	CASSHGTTETQYF
NA	TRBJ1-1	TRBV5-6	NA	TGTGCCAGCAGCTTGGAGGGAATAAGGACTGAAGCTTTCTTT	CASSLEGIRTEAFF
NA	TRBJ1-4	TRBV18	NA	TGTGCCAGCTCACCACTGGCGGGGCAGGAAAAACTGTTTTTT	CASSPLAGQEKLFF
NA	TRBJ1-2	TRBV6-1	NA	TGTGCCAGCAGTGAACGGCCAGACTATGGCTACACCTTC	CASSERPDYGYTF
TRBD2	TRBJ2-1	TRBV7-8	NA	TGTGCCAGCAGCTTCTCACTAGCGGGGGGGAGCTCCTACAATGAGCAGTTCTTC	CASSFSLAGGSSYNEQFF
TRBD1	TRBJ1-5	TRBV18	NA	TGTGCCAGCTCACCCGAGACAGGGGGCAATCAGCCCCAGCATTTT	CASSPETGGNQPQHF
NA	TRBJ2-3	TRBV6-1	NA	TGTGCCAGCCCCTCGGGGATACCTAGCACAGATACGCAGTATTTT	CASPSGIPSTDTQYF
NA	TRBJ2-7	TRBV27	once	TGTGCCAGCAGTGCTCCGCGAGTAGGTAGGCAGCAGTACTTC	CASSAPRVGRQQYF
NA	TRBJ2-7	TRBV10-3	NA	TGTGCCATCAGTGCTTCGGCCTACGAGCAGTACTTC	CAISASAYEQYF
NA	TRBJ2-7	TRBV27	few	TGTGCCAGCAGTTCCACAGGGCGATTGAGCTACGAGCAGTACTTC	CASSSTGRLSYEQYF
NA	TRBJ2-5	TRBV5-6	few	TGTGCCAGCAGCGCGGCTGAAGGAGCGCGGGAGACCCAGTACTTC	CASSAAEGARETQYF
NA	TRBJ1-2	TRBV25-1	NA	TGTGCCAGCAGTGACGGACACTCGTACACCTTC	CASSDGHSYTF
TRBD2	TRBJ2-1	TRBV4-2	NA	TGTGCCAGCAGCCAAGTGGGAGGACTAGCGGGGGCCACCCGTGGAAATGAGCAGTTCTTC	CASSQVGGLAGATRGNEQFF
NA	TRBJ2-5	TRBV5-6	NA	TGTGCCAGCAGCTTGGATGGCGCGGGACAAGAGACCCAGTACTTC	CASSLDGAGQETQYF
NA	TRBJ2-1	TRBV9	NA	TGTGCCAGCAGCCCTACCGGGACGAAGACTAGGGGGTACTACAATGAGCAGTTCTTC	CASSPTGTKTRGYYNEQFF
NA	TRBJ2-6	TRBV7-2	NA	TGTGCCAGCAGCTTAGCCGGGCTCCGGGCCAACGTCCTGACTTTC	CASSLAGLRANVLTF
NA	TRBJ1-2	TRBV21-1	NA	TGTGCCAGCAGCAAAGTGCCGCGACTAAACTATGGCTACACCTTC	CASSKVPRLNYGYTF
NA	TRBJ2-1	TRBV20-1	NA	TGCAGTGCTAGTCGAGGCTCTGAGCAGTTCTTC	CSASRGSEQFF
NA	TRBJ2-3	TRBV4-3	NA	TGCGCCAGCAGCCAAGTAGCGACAGGAAGCACAGATACGCAGTATTTT	CASSQVATGSTDTQYF
TRBD2	TRBJ2-7	TRBV6-1	few	TGTGCCAGTGAGGGACTAGTCTCCTACGAGCAGTACTTC	CASEGLVSYEQYF
TRBD2	TRBJ2-5	TRBV29-1	once	TGCAGCGTTGAACGACTAGCGGGGGGACAGACCCAGTACTTC	CSVERLAGGQTQYF
TRBD1	TRBJ2-4	TRBV7-9	NA	TGTGCCAGCAGTTTACCCAAGCCGGGACAGGGGCTAGCCAAAAACATTCAGTACTTC	CASSLPKPGQGLAKNIQYF
TRBD1	TRBJ2-5	TRBV30	NA	TGTGCCTGGAGTATAGGACAGGGGGCGGAGACCCAGTACTTC	CAWSIGQGAETQYF
NA	TRBJ2-6	TRBV7-3	NA	TGTGCCAGCAGCCCCCGCCCGGGACAAGCTGGGGCCAACGTCCTGACTTTC	CASSPRPGQAGANVLTF
TRBD1	TRBJ2-7	TRBV28	NA	TGTGCCAGCACCCTGACAGGGGGGATTCCCTCCTACGAGCAGTACTTC	CASTLTGGIPSYEQYF
TRBD1	TRBJ2-1	TRBV5-1	NA	TGCGCCAGCAGCCGCGGGGACAGGTCACATGAGCAGTTCTTC	CASSRGDRSHEQFF
NA	TRBJ2-5	TRBV12-5	once	TGTGCTAGTGGTTTCGGACACCAAGAGACCCAGTACTTC	CASGFGHQETQYF
TRBD1	TRBJ2-7	TRBV4-1	NA	TGCGCCAGCAGCCAAGGTAGAGACAGGGTGGGCGAGCAGTACTTC	CASSQGRDRVGEQYF
TRBD2	TRBJ2-3	TRBV30	few	TGTGCCTGGACTCGACTAGCCGCAGATACGCAGTATTTT	CAWTRLAADTQYF
TRBD2	TRBJ2-7	TRBV5-3	NA	TGTGCCAGAAGCGGCGGGGGGCTGGGTAAGACCTACGAGCAGTACTTC	CARSGGGLGKTYEQYF
NA	TRBJ2-7	TRBV18	NA	TGTGCCAGCTCACCCTGGGGCAACTCGAGTCGGCAGTACTTC	CASSPWGNSSRQYF